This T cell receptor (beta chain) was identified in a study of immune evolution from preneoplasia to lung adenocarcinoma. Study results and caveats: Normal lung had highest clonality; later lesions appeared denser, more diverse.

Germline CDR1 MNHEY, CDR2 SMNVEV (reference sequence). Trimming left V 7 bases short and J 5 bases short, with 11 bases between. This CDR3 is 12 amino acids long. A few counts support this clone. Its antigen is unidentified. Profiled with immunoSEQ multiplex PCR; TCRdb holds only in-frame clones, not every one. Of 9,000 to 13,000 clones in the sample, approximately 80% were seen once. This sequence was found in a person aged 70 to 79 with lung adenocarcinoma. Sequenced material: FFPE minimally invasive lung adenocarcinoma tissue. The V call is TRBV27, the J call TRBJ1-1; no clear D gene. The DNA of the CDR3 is TGTGCCAGCAAAAGGGCGGGGACTGAAGCTTTCTTT. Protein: CASKRAGTEAFF.